This record covers a single T cell receptor beta chain. Its specificity is unknown. The data were obtained in a study of blood T cells in healthy people across ages. Study-wide points: Unsorted PBMC input precluded a conclusive naive versus antigen-experienced comparison. Across the age range, TCR beta diversity per million T cells fell in a roughly linear way.

Trimming left V 7 bases short and J 7 bases short, with 18 bases between. This CDR3 spans 13 amino acids. Germline V CDR1 and CDR2: SGHNT, YYREEE (reference sequence). For the second PCR, which ran for about 6 to 11 cycles, a sample-barcoded 5' primer and a J-beta primer mix were used. TCRdb fed the 5' RACE reads into MiXCR, producing one record per CDR3 protein. Of roughly 730,000 distinct CDR3 sequences in the sample, just over 55% were seen once. Each donor's blood draw was 7.5 to 10 milliliters of peripheral blood. The chain recombines TRBV5-4 with TRBJ2-7, with D possibly matching TRBD2 (5 bases). Sequencing was performed on blood. The TCR originated in a man aged 35 to 55 in good health. CDR3 DNA: TGTGCCAGCGCGCGGGCAGGCGTTTTGGAGCAGTACTTC. Encoded protein: CASARAGVLEQYF. The full variable domain, in which reference TRBV5-4 and TRBJ2-7 provide the parts outside the CDR3, is ETGVTQSPTHLIKTRGQQVTLRCSSQSGHNTVSWYQQALGQGPQFIFQYYREEENGRGNFPPRFSGLQFPNYSSELNVNALELDDSALYLCASARAGVLEQYFGPGTRLTVT.